What follows are 21 T cell receptor beta chains derived from one specimen sequenced in a study of T cell responses to AZD1222 COVID-19 vaccine. Assay used: immunoSEQ multiplex PCR; TCRdb lists only in-frame clones, some missing. The sample has roughly 200,000 clones, about nine tenths seen once. The sequencing here drew on peripheral blood, taken 28 days after the second AZD1222 dose. The receptors were gathered from an adult who received the AZD1222 COVID-19 vaccine.

The rearrangement uses TRBV25-1 and TRBJ2-7; tentative D call: TRBD2 (5 bases). The CDR3 length is 13 residues. Trimming took 8 bases from V and 4 from J, leaving 15 bases between them. Germline values: CDR1 MGHDK, CDR2 SYGVNS. This chain's CDR3 is CASAGFLWYEQYF. The CDR3 DNA is TGTGCCAGCGCGGGTTTTCTTTGGTACGAGCAGTACTTC.

The chain combines TRBV6-1 with TRBJ2-3; D remains ambiguous. The CDR3 sequence is 15 residues long. Germline V gene sequence: CDR1 MNHNS, CDR2 SASEGT. V was cut by 3 bases and J by 1 base, with 11 bases left in between. The CDR3 sequence is CASSEFLLGTDTQYF. In nucleotides, the CDR3 is TGTGCCAGCAGTGAGTTTCTTCTTGGCACAGATACGCAGTATTTT.

This rearrangement joins TRBV7-9 to TRBJ1-2; D not resolved. Germline loops: CDR1 SEHNR, CDR2 FQNEAQ (reference sequence). The CDR3 totals 15 residues. V lost 1 base to trimming and J lost 6 bases, with 15 bases between them. In DNA form, the CDR3 reads TGTGCCAGCAGCTTAGTCCTCAGTGAGCCGAATGGCTACACCTTC. Translation: CASSLVLSEPNGYTF.

In the case of this clone: Being one base from a much bigger clone, this may be a read error. This chain uses TRBV5-6 with TRBJ2-3; D gene uncertain. CDR3 length: 12 residues. V shed 1 base and J shed 2 bases, with 2 bases lying between them. Germline CDR1 and CDR2: SGHDT and YYEEEE. The CDR3 DNA reads as TGTGCCAGCAGCTTGCTCACAGATACGCAGTATTTT. Encoded protein: CASSLLTDTQYF.

The chain couples TRBV6-5 to TRBJ2-3; 8 bases line up with TRBD2. From germline, CDR1 is MNHEY and CDR2 SVGAGI. With 6 bases clipped from V and 1 base from J, the junction kept 6 bases outside the gene matches. There are 15 residues in the CDR3. The CDR3 region is CASSERENGTDTQYF. CDR3 sequence (DNA): TGTGCCAGCAGCGAGCGGGAGAACGGCACAGATACGCAGTATTTT.

This rearrangement joins TRBV28 to TRBJ2-1; D gene uncertain. CDR1 is MDHEN, CDR2 SYDVKM, per germline. The CDR3 is 15 residues long. Trimming stripped 3 bases from V and 2 bases from J, with 11 bases between. This chain's CDR3 is CASSFSGSPYNEQFF. The CDR3 nucleotides read TGTGCCAGCAGTTTTTCGGGTTCCCCCTACAATGAGCAGTTCTTC.

In DNA, the CDR3 is TGTGCCATCAGTGAGGGGGGGAGGAATGAGCAGTTCTTC. Translated, it gives CAISEGGRNEQFF. This chain connects TRBV10-3 to TRBJ2-1, with a weak D call TRBD2 (6 bases). The germline V gene encodes CDR1 ENHRY and CDR2 SYGVKD. The CDR3 has 13 residues. The ends were cut back, 2 bases at V and 7 bases at J, with 9 bases in the middle.

The chain has TRBV9 and TRBJ1-6; 7 bases map to TRBD1. The CDR3 runs 15 residues. Per the germline V gene, CDR1 is SGDLS and CDR2 is YYNGEE. The V segment lost 4 bases and the J segment 7 bases; nucleotides outside the gene matches: 8. The CDR3 sequence: CASSPPGQRNSPLHF. The CDR3 nucleotides read TGTGCCAGCAGCCCCCCGGGACAGCGGAATTCACCCCTCCACTTT.

The V and J genes are TRBV30 and TRBJ2-7; D is undetermined. V was cut by 2 bases and J by 4 bases, with 6 bases left in between. Germline CDR1 is GTSNPN and CDR2 is SVGIG (reference sequence). This CDR3 is 11 amino acids long. The CDR3 region is CAWSTQYEQYF. DNA for the CDR3: TGTGCCTGGAGTACCCAGTACGAGCAGTACTTC.

The gene calls are TRBV28 and TRBJ1-2; D gene uncertain. Looked up from germline, CDR1 is MDHEN and CDR2 is SYDVKM. Trimming stripped 10 bases from V and 4 bases from J, with 19 bases between. The CDR3 has 14 residues. CDR3 sequence (DNA): TGTGCCACCTCGGAAGTGGCTTTAACCTATGGCTACACCTTC. This encodes CATSEVALTYGYTF.

The rearrangement joins TRBV18 to TRBJ2-3; D possibly uses TRBD1 or TRBD2 (5 bases each). This CDR3 is 15 amino acids long. Trimming took 6 bases from V and 2 from J, leaving 15 bases between them. Germline loops: CDR1 KGHSH, CDR2 LQKENI. The CDR3 region has the DNA TGTGCCAGCTCCCCCGGACACGGGGCCACAGATACGCAGTATTTT. Translating gives CASSPGHGATDTQYF. Together with reference TRBV18 and TRBJ2-3, the CDR3 gives the full variable domain: NAGVMQNPRHLVRRRGQEARLRCSPMKGHSHVYWYRQLPEEGLKFMVYLQKENIIDESGMPKERFSAEFPKEGPSILRIQQVVRGDSAAYFCASSPGHGATDTQYFGPGTRLTVL.

This clone was seen a single time. The chain links TRBV4-1 to TRBJ2-2; 8 positions agree with TRBD1. This CDR3 contains 15 residues. V lost 3 bases and J lost 3; bases outside the gene matches: 3. Germline assignment: CDR1 MGHRA and CDR2 YSYEKL. CDR3 DNA: TGCGCCAGCAGCCACGGACAGGGCGACACCGGGGAGCTGTTTTTT. It codes for CASSHGQGDTGELFF.

This sequence joins TRBV4-1 and TRBJ1-3; 9 bases are shared with TRBD1. Germline trimming cut 3 bases from V and 2 bases from J; bases unmatched to any gene: 2. Looked up from germline, CDR1 is MGHRA and CDR2 is YSYEKL. The CDR3 loop spans 15 amino acids. CDR3: CASSQDRGTGNTIYF. DNA of the CDR3: TGCGCCAGCAGCCAGGACAGGGGAACTGGAAACACCATATATTTT.

This chain connects TRBV5-4 to TRBJ2-7, with 9 bases aligning to TRBD2. The CDR3 is 14 amino acids. V lost 3 bases and J lost 6; bases outside the gene matches: 7. CDR1 and CDR2 from the germline V gene are SGHNT and YYREEE (reference sequence). CDR3 sequence (DNA): TGTGCCAGCAGCTCGGGGACTAGCCTGGGCGAGCAGTACTTC. Its protein is CASSSGTSLGEQYF.

The rearrangement joins TRBV10-2 to TRBJ1-1, with 9 bases identical to TRBD1. This CDR3 has 16 residues. V dropped 2 bases and J dropped 9; count of bases not matched to a gene: 13. The V gene's germline CDR1 is WSHSY and CDR2 SAAADI. The CDR3 loop is CASSEEATWDRVKAFF. The CDR3 DNA reads as TGCGCCAGCAGTGAGGAAGCGACTTGGGACAGGGTGAAAGCTTTCTTT.

This clone was observed a handful of times. The V and J genes are TRBV18 and TRBJ1-2, with 10 bases identical to TRBD1. V shed 4 bases, J shed 8 bases, and the junction held 4 bases outside the gene matches. The CDR3 sequence is 13 residues long. Germline V lookup: CDR1 KGHSH, CDR2 LQKENI. The CDR3 nucleotides read TGTGCCAGCTCACTCGGGACAGGGGACGGCTACACCTTC. This gives the protein CASSLGTGDGYTF.

This sequence joins TRBV7-9 and TRBJ2-5; possibly TRBD1 for D (6 bases). V lost 3 bases, J lost 2 bases, and 10 bases lay in between. CDR1 is SEHNR and CDR2 is FQNEAQ in the germline V gene (reference sequence). The CDR3 is 14 residues long. CDR3 in DNA: TGTGCCAGCAGCTTCGGACAGTTGCAAGAGACCCAGTACTTC. It codes for CASSFGQLQETQYF. Full variable domain (rest looked up from reference TRBV7-9 and TRBJ2-5): DTGVSQNPRHKITKRGQNVTFRCDPISEHNRLYWYRQTLGQGPEFLTYFQNEAQLEKSRLLSDRFSAERPKGSFSTLEIQRTEQGDSAMYLCASSFGQLQETQYFGPGTRLLVL.

The rearrangement uses TRBV3-1 (or the pseudogene TRBV3-2) and TRBJ2-3; 11 bases match TRBD2. The germline CDR1 and CDR2 sequences are LGHDT and YNNKEL (reference sequence). CDR3 length: 17 amino acids. V was clipped by 5 bases and J by 3 bases; unmatched bases: 10. CDR3 sequence (DNA): TGTGCCAGCAGCAGGACGAGGGTAGCGGGAGGGACAGATACGCAGTATTTT. It codes for CASSRTRVAGGTDTQYF.

The rearrangement joins TRBV3-1 (or the pseudogene TRBV3-2) to TRBJ2-7; D gene unclear. The germline V gene has CDR1 LGHDT and CDR2 YNNKEL (reference sequence). The CDR3 sequence is 15 residues long. V lost 0 bases, J lost 7 bases, and 16 bases lay in between. CDR3 residues: CASSQEPAVSREQYF. CDR3 nucleotide sequence: TGTGCCAGCAGCCAAGAACCGGCGGTCTCAAGGGAGCAGTACTTC.

The V gene is TRBV14, the J gene TRBJ2-5; 11 nucleotides match TRBD2. Per germline, CDR1 SGHDN and CDR2 FVKESK. This CDR3 spans 16 amino acids. V was pared by 3 bases and J by 5 bases, with 8 bases of the junction left unmatched. The CDR3, as DNA: TGTGCCAGCAGCCAGGGAAGGACTAGCGGGTTTGAGACCCAGTACTTC. This gives the protein CASSQGRTSGFETQYF.

In this sample, this clone turned up a few times. This chain joins TRBV14 and TRBJ2-7; the D call may be TRBD1 or TRBD2 (6 bases each). The CDR3 has 16 residues. Germline CDR1 reads SGHDN; CDR2 reads FVKESK. V was trimmed by 1 base and J by 0 bases, leaving 13 bases between them. DNA of the CDR3: TGTGCCAGCAGCCAAGGGGGGGCTAGAACCTCCTACGAGCAGTACTTC. Protein sequence: CASSQGGARTSYEQYF.